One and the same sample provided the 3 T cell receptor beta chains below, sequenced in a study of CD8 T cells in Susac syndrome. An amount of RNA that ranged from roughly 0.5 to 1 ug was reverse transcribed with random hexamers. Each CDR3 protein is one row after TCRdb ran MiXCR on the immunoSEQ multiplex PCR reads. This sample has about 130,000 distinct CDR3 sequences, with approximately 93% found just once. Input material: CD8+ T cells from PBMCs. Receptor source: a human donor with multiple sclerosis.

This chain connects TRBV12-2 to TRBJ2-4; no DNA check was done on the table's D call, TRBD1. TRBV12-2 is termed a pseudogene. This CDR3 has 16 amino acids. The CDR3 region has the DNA TGTGCAAGTCGCTTAACCCCGACAGTAGCCAAAAACATTCAGTACTTC. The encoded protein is CASRLTPTVAKNIQYF.

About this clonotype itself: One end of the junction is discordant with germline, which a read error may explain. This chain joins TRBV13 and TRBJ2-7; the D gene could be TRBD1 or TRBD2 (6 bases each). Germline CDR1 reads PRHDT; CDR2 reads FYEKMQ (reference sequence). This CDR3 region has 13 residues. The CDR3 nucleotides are TGTGCCAGCAGCCCATCCTCGAGGGGGGTAACAAGCTTC. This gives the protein CASSPSSRGVTSF.

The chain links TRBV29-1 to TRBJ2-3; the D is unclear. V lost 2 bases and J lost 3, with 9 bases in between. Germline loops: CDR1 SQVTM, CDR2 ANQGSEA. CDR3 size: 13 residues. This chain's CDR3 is CSVERRSTDTQYF. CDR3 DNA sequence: TGCAGCGTTGAAAGGCGAAGTACAGATACGCAGTATTTT.